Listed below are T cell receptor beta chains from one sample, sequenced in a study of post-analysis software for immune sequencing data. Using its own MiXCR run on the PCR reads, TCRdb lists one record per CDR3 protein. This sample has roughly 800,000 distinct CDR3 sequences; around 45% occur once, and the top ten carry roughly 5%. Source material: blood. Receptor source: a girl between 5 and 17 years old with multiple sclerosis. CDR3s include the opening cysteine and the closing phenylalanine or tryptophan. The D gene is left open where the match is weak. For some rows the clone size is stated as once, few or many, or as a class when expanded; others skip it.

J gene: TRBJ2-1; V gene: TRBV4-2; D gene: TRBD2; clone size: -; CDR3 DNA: TGTGCCAGCAGCCAAGAAAGCCCCCCTAGCGGGAGTAGGTATGAGCAGGTCTTC; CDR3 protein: CASSQESPPSGSRYEQVF
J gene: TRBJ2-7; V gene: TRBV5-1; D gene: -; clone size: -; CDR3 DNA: TGCGCCAGCAGCTTGGGCGTCAGATACTACGAGCAGTACTTC; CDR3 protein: CASSLGVRYYEQYF
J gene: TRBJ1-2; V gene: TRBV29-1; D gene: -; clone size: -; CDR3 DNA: TGCAGCGTTCCCGAGGGGGGCTACACCTTC; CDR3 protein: CSVPEGGYTF
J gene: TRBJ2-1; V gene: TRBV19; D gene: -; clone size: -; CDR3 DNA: TGTGCCAGTAGGGGGAACGGATTCAATGAGCAGTTCTTC; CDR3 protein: CASRGNGFNEQFF
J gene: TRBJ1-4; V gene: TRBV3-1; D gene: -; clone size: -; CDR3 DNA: TGTGCCAGCAGCCACCGTGCAGGGACAACTAATGAAAAACGGTTTTTT; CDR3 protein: CASSHRAGTTNEKRFF
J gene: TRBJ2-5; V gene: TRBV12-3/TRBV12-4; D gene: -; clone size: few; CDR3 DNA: TGTGCCAGCAGACCCCGGGGCCTACAAGAGACCCAGTACTTC; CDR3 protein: CASRPRGLQETQYF
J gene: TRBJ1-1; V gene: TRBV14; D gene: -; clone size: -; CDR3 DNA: TGTGCCAGCAGCCGCGGGGAGGTCGAAGCTTTCTTT; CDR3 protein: CASSRGEVEAFF
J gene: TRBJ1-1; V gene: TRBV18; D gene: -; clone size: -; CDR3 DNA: TGTGCCAGCTCACCACTAAACACTGAAGCTTTCTTT; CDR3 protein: CASSPLNTEAFF
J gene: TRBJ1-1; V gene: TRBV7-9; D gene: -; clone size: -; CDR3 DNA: TGTGCCAGCAGCGGACAAACTGAAGCTTTCTTT; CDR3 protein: CASSGQTEAFF
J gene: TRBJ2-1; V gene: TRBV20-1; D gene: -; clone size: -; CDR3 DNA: TGCAGTGCTAGAGAAGGGTTGGGTAGCGGTCCTCTTCTTTACAATGAGCAGTTCTTC; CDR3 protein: CSAREGLGSGPLLYNEQFF